The present T cell receptor beta chain was sequenced within a study of blood T cell repertoires in COVID-19. Looking at the study overall: Sites in the United States, Italy and Spain provided acute and convalescent COVID-19 samples.

Germline values: CDR1 SGHKS, CDR2 YYEKEE (reference sequence). V shed 1 base and J shed 1 base, with 8 bases lying between them. This CDR3 contains 14 residues. Clones were sequenced by immunoSEQ multiplex PCR, and TCRdb holds only the in-frame ones, with some missing. The sample lists roughly 240,000 clones; over 80% were seen once. This clonotype was sampled from a man aged 60 to 75 who had recovered from COVID-19. The sample consisted of peripheral blood. This sequence joins TRBV5-5 and TRBJ1-1, with D hard to call. In DNA, the CDR3 is TGTGCCAGCAGCTTGCGTCAGTCGAACACTGAAGCTTTCTTT. This codes for CASSLRQSNTEAFF.